The clone carrying this T cell receptor (beta chain) was seen once. The entry originates in a study of blood T cell repertoires in COVID-19. Turning to the study itself: T cells, B-cell-depleted T cells, or PBMCs provided the cDNA or gDNA that served as material.

In the source study's methods: Reference gene primer amplification in the assay estimated nucleated cell counts. Using immunoSEQ multiplex PCR, the repertoire was profiled, and TCRdb retains in-frame clones only, with some absent. Clone size and the V and J calls come from that table; the DNA yielded D and trimming. The sample holds about 140,000 clones, 76% seen once. CDR1 and CDR2 from the germline V gene are SGHDT and YYEEEE. Between the trimmed V and J ends, which lost 0 bases and 4 bases, there was a span of 13 bases. The CDR3 runs to 15 residues. Sequencing input: peripheral blood. This receptor was identified in a woman older than 75 with active or convalescent COVID-19. V gene TRBV5-6 combines with J gene TRBJ2-5; a possible D gene is TRBD1 (5 bases). This chain's CDR3 is CASSLGGQGTETQYF. The DNA of the CDR3 is TGTGCCAGCAGCTTGGGAGGCCAGGGCACAGAGACCCAGTACTTC.